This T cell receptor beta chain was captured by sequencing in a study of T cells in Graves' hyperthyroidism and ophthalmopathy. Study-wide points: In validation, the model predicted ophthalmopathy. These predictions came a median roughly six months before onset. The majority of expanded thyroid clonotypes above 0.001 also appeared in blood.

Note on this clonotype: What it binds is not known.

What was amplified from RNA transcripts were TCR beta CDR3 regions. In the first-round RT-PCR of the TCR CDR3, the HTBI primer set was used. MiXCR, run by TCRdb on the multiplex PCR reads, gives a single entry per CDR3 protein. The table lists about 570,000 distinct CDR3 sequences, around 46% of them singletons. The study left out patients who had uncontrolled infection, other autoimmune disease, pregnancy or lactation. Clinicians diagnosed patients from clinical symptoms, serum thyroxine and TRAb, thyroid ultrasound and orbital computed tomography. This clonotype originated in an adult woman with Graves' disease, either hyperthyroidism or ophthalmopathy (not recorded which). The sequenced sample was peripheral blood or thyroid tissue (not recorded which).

CDR3 DNA sequence: TGTGCCATCAGTGGTAGCGAGAGCACAGATACGCAGTATTTT. Translated, it gives CAISGSESTDTQYF. The chain employs TRBV10-3 and TRBJ2-3; weak D call: TRBD2 (5 bases). The CDR3 runs 14 residues. V was cut by 4 bases and J by 0 bases, with 8 bases left in between. The germline V gene has CDR1 ENHRY and CDR2 SYGVKD.